A single sample is the source of the 14 T cell receptor beta chains below, sequenced in a study of T cell responses to AZD1222 COVID-19 vaccine (dated by TCRdb to the early 2020s). The sample's time point, from its label and the paper: baseline before first vaccination. The protocol used for the library was the immunoSEQ multiplex PCR assay. TCRdb holds this immuneACCESS table with in-frame rearrangements only. Some clones are missing; in checked studies, unresolved V genes explain under half, and the rest has no known cause. The sample contains approximately 120,000 clones, 89% of them found a single time. About 1.4% of the sample belongs to the ten largest clones. The sequencing here drew on peripheral blood, taken on day 0 of AZD1222 vaccination. All receptors derive from an adult in good health.

J is TRBJ1-1 and V is TRBV3-1 (or the pseudogene TRBV3-2); 10 bases map to TRBD1. CDR3 length: 16 residues. J lost 4 bases, V lost 2 bases, and 7 bases had no gene match. Germline CDR1 reads LGHDT; CDR2 reads YNNKEL (reference sequence). CDR3 sequence: CASSQWRQGASTEAFF. The CDR3 DNA reads TGTGCCAGCAGCCAATGGAGACAGGGGGCGAGCACTGAAGCTTTCTTT.

V and J are TRBV5-4 and TRBJ1-4, with TRBD1 as a possible D gene (5 bases). V gave up 4 bases and J gave up 0 bases, with 13 bases separating them. The CDR3 spans 16 residues. Germline CDR1 SGHNT, CDR2 YYREEE (reference sequence). CDR3 bases: TGTGCCAGCAGCCAATACAGGTGGGCAACTAATGAAAAACTGTTTTTT. It specifies CASSQYRWATNEKLFF.

This sequence joins TRBV28 and TRBJ2-4; 10 nucleotides align to TRBD1. CDR1 and CDR2 (germline): MDHEN, SYDVKM. The CDR3 extends over 18 amino acids. The trim removed 5 bases at V and 0 bases at J, leaving 10 bases unmatched. The CDR3 loop is CASSLSGTGAIAKNIQYF. The CDR3 DNA sequence: TGTGCCAGCAGTCTGTCCGGGACAGGGGCGATAGCCAAAAACATTCAGTACTTC.

The gene calls are TRBV5-6 and TRBJ2-7; D uncertain. Germline V CDR1 and CDR2: SGHDT, YYEEEE. The CDR3 is made up of 13 amino acids. V gave up 1 base and J gave up 5 bases, with 10 bases separating them. CDR3 in amino acids: CASSLRSFHEQYF. The CDR3 DNA sequence: TGTGCCAGCAGCTTGCGCAGTTTCCACGAGCAGTACTTC.

The rearrangement links TRBV27 to TRBJ2-7; TRBD1 or TRBD2 may be the D gene (5 bases each). CDR1 is MNHEY, CDR2 SMNVEV, per germline (reference sequence). Trimming cost V 2 bases and J 4 bases, with 18 bases left between them. There are 16 residues in the CDR3. The CDR3 loop reads CASSLGGWRPGYEQYF. The CDR3 DNA sequence: TGTGCCAGCAGTTTAGGGGGATGGCGCCCCGGATACGAGCAGTACTTC.

The CDR3 DNA reads as TGCAGCGTTGATTTGAACACCGGGGAGCTGTTTTTT. Translated: CSVDLNTGELFF. The genes are TRBV29-1 and TRBJ2-2; D is ambiguous. V gave up 3 bases and J gave up 1 base, with 3 bases separating them. The CDR3 extends over 12 amino acids. Germline V lookup: CDR1 SQVTM, CDR2 ANQGSEA.

J is TRBJ1-1 and V is TRBV7-2; D unclear. Germline loops: CDR1 SGHTA, CDR2 FQGNSA. With 3 bases removed from V and 0 bases from J, the gap between germline ends came to 8 bases. The CDR3 has 14 amino acids. The CDR3 spells CASSFDRMNTEAFF. The CDR3 bases are TGTGCCAGCAGCTTCGACCGGATGAACACTGAAGCTTTCTTT.

The V and J genes are TRBV6-2 or TRBV6-3 and TRBJ2-7; the D is unclear. CDR1 is MNHEY and CDR2 is SVGEGT in the germline V gene. The CDR3 runs 14 residues. The V and J ends lost 4 bases and 2 bases respectively, with 12 bases between them. The CDR3 is CASSFQDPPYEQYF. The CDR3 region has the DNA TGTGCCAGCAGTTTTCAGGACCCCCCCTACGAGCAGTACTTC.

V gene TRBV7-9 combines with J gene TRBJ1-1, with D uncertain. This CDR3 region has 14 residues. The germline CDR1 and CDR2 sequences are SEHNR and FQNEAQ (reference sequence). Trimming cost V 1 base and J 1 base, with 7 bases left between them. The CDR3 spells CASSLVGPNTEAFF. In DNA, the CDR3 is TGTGCCAGCAGCTTAGTGGGCCCGAACACTGAAGCTTTCTTT.

This clone came up a few times. The gene calls are TRBV6-4 and TRBJ2-2; TRBD2 might be the D (5 bases). The CDR3 covers 15 residues. Germline CDR1 is MRHNA and CDR2 is SNTAGT. Trimming cost V 2 bases and J 7 bases, with 14 bases left between them. CDR3 in amino acids: CASSDGSSEGGELFF. CDR3 nucleotide sequence: TGTGCCAGCAGTGACGGAAGTAGCGAGGGCGGGGAGCTGTTTTTT.

This sequence joins TRBV7-6 and TRBJ1-5; TRBD1 might be the D (6 bases). Trimming removed 4 bases from V and 3 bases from J, with 13 bases in between. The CDR3 extends over 15 amino acids. Germline values: CDR1 SGHVS, CDR2 FNYEAQ. The chain's CDR3 is CASSSKTGVNQPQHF. The DNA of the CDR3 is TGTGCCAGCAGCTCAAAGACAGGCGTCAATCAGCCCCAGCATTTT.

The genes are TRBV6-5 and TRBJ1-1, with no clear D. The V end lost 6 bases, the J end lost 7 bases, and 18 bases lay between the germline ends. CDR1 is MNHEY and CDR2 is SVGAGI in the germline V gene. This CDR3 is built from 14 residues. CDR3 DNA sequence: TGTGCCAGCAGCCCACAACCTCGGTACATTGAAGCTTTCTTT. It yields the protein CASSPQPRYIEAFF.

The chain carries TRBV18 and TRBJ1-5; weak D call: TRBD1 (6 bases). Germline CDR1 is KGHSH and CDR2 is LQKENI. CDR3 size: 15 residues. Trimming took 5 bases from V and 3 from J, leaving 14 bases between them. The CDR3 is CASSGGLPLNQPQHF. CDR3 coding DNA: TGTGCCAGCTCAGGGGGCTTACCCCTCAATCAGCCCCAGCATTTT.

The genes are TRBV12-3 or TRBV12-4 and TRBJ2-2; tentative D call: TRBD1 (6 bases). This CDR3 contains 13 residues. The germline V and J ends were trimmed by 6 bases and 4 bases, with 9 bases remaining between them. The CDR3 sequence is CASRRTVTGELFF. The CDR3 DNA follows: TGTGCCAGCAGACGGACAGTCACCGGGGAGCTGTTTTTT.